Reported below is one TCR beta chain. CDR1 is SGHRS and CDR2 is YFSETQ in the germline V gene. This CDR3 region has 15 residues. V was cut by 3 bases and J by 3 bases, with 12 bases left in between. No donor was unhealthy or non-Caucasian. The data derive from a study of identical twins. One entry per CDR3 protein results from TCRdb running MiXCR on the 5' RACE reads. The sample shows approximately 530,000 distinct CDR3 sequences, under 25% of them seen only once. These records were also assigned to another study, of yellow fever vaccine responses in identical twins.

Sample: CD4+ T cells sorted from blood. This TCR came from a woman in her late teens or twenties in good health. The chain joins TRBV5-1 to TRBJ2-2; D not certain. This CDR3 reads CASSYGRRDTGELFF. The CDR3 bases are TGCGCCAGCAGCTATGGGCGTCGGGACACCGGGGAGCTGTTTTTT.